This paragraph reports one T cell receptor beta chain. Its antigen is unidentified. UMI-labeled 5' RACE TRB cDNA libraries were prepared from the cells. TCRdb derives one entry per CDR3 protein from the 5' RACE reads, leaving out DNA. The sample totals tens of thousands of distinct CDR3 sequences. These data are taken from a study of CXCR3-negative and CXCR3-positive naive CD8 T cells. The authors gated naive CD8+ T cells as CD45RO-CCR7+CD27+CD95-. This CDR3 spans 14 amino acids. Overall study results and limits: Fresh PBMCs were used in most assays, and CXCR3 expression partially decreased after cryopreservation. Surface CD5 was comparable between naive subsets; TCR strength was inferred from TRB CDR3 properties. Greater hydrophobicity was found in TRB CDR3s of CXCR3-positive naive cells than of CXCR3-negative naive cells. Whereas memory cells differed, naive CXCR3-negative and CXCR3-positive cells shared similar TRBV-TRBJ usage.

This sequence joins TRBV12-3 or TRBV12-4 and TRBJ2-3; the TCRdb D gene call, TRBD2, has no DNA to confirm it. This receptor was taken from a human donor in good health. Some clones in this sample may be carry-over from other donors' samples. The specimen was naive CXCR3+ CD8+ T cells from blood. Described subset: CD45RO-CCR7+CD27+CD95- naive CD8+ T cells expressing CXCR3 (TNR3+). The CDR3 sequence: CASSLTSLADTQYF.